This T cell receptor (beta chain) was sequenced for a study of cytomegalovirus exposure and HLA in healthy donors (dated by TCRdb to about 2017). Notes on the research overall: An earlier analysis of around 600 of the donors reported 250 to 350 Gb of sequence data and approximately 110 million unique TCR beta sequences from roughly 200 million T cells. Roughly 300 gigabases of sequencing data and tens of millions of unique TCR sequences were included in an early release covering 550 to 650 HLA-typed donors. The genetic ancestry cluster associated with self-reported Caucasian donors included 81% of the roughly 400 genotyped donors. The study was designed to test whether signatures of past pathogen exposure could be identified by cataloging public T cell receptors. The T cell repertoires of 666 subjects were profiled by immunosequencing and related to cytomegalovirus serostatus. Besides the first cohort of hundreds of subjects, a separate validation cohort made up of 120 different subjects was used. To predict cytomegalovirus infection status, the study combined high-throughput TCR immunosequencing, statistical association of individual TCRs with disease status, and machine learning. To study patterns of TCR occurrence, a later analysis re-analyzed previously published TCR beta repertoires from several hundred donors and added high-resolution HLA genotyping. In the later analysis, no new phenotypic data were used to find candidate immune exposures; instead, reliance was placed on TCR beta sequences and their occurrence across donors. To decide whether each TCR beta V gene segment behaved as functional or pseudogenic, an earlier analysis of approximately 620 of the donors relied on high-throughput TCR beta sequencing. Donor age, sex, ethnicity and CMV serostatus were collected together with the repertoire data. Genome-wide SNP genotypes for about three fifths of the roughly 670 donors were used in a later genetic analysis, which treated that subset as a discovery cohort. All discovery cohort repertoires had been generated on a single sequencing platform. Both class I and class II loci were covered by HLA typing, at four-digit resolution. The number of donors typed differed by locus, with 629-630 for A, B, C, DRB1 and DQB1, more than 500 for DQA1, under 610 for DPA1, and around 430 for DPB1. Roughly 5 DR-DQ haplotypes were treated as single units for association and clustering because of strong linkage in the cohort. Among a few hundred genotyped donors of the cohort, an average of about 240,000 unique TCR beta nucleotide sequences were sequenced per donor, roughly 18% of them non-productive.

Based on the germline V gene (reference sequence), the CDR1 and CDR2 sequences are GTSNPN and SVGIG. V is pruned by 0 bases and J by 11 bases, leaving 13 bases of the junction without a gene match. From the cysteine up to the phenylalanine, the CDR3 has a length of 16 residues. Solely the CDR3 DNA is kept, with 48 bases framed from the first base. With respect to this clone: Its antigen is currently not known. It has no much larger one-base neighbor in the sample; base qualities were not kept.

The cohort comprised some 680 healthy bone marrow donors. All cohort members were sampled while nominally healthy, although unrecorded immune exposures were likely present. The donor tested CMV seronegative and was one of the 352 seronegative cohort members. Every donor gave a peripheral blood sample, and the peripheral blood mononuclear cells from that sample were used for TCR beta sequencing. Genomic DNA extraction from the blood cell samples was performed with the Qiagen DNeasy Blood Extraction Kit. Summary of the overall study and its limitations: Specific HLA alleles were associated with 16,951 TCR beta sequences at a false discovery rate of 0.05 in a later analysis. A later analysis found that TCR association rates varied across HLA loci, with DRB1 alleles showing the most associated TCRs and HLA-C alleles the fewest. Presence/absence analyses assumed roughly uniform sequencing depth across donors, an assumption that may not hold. It was suggested by the authors that the approach could potentially be generalized to other disease states and immunological phenotypes. The earlier analysis of almost 600 of the donors excluded approximately 15 rarely observed V segments, including chromosome 9 orphons, because counts were too low. CMV serostatus was the only immune exposure information available for the cohort. According to a later genetic analysis, donors in an Asian-associated ancestry cluster had fewer N-insertions in productive TCRs than the roughly 670-donor mean. Several of the top co-occurrence clusters appeared to be linked to parvovirus B19, influenza, CMV and Epstein-Barr virus, according to a later analysis. An association between a missense DCLRE1C variant and V-gene and J-gene trimming of TCR beta chains was found in a later genetic analysis and replicated in an independent cohort. Cytomegalovirus status was reported to be diagnosed by the classifier with high specificity and sensitivity in both the original and validation cohorts. HLA typing was unavailable for some donors at each locus, so association tests used only the typed subset. In vitro tests confirmed that three of the cytomegalovirus-associated TCR beta chains recognize cytomegalovirus antigens. A further reported finding was that TCR beta sequences accurately predicted the HLA-A and HLA-B alleles for most subjects in the first cohort. In a later analysis, HLA-associated TCR beta chains showed more clonal expansion and lower generation probabilities than non-associated chains that were equally common. Most TCR sequences were seen in very few donors, while some public TCRs were found in many individuals. In the study, around 160 TCR beta chains were listed as associated with cytomegalovirus. Most CMV-associated TCR beta chains appeared to be HLA-restricted in a later analysis, and the HLA associations seemed to be driven largely by CMV exposure. In this cohort, only TCR beta chains were sequenced, and detectable features were limited by the absence of alpha or paired-chain data. The 87-base-pair reads could not distinguish some IMGT-functional V segments, including TRBV6-2 and TRBV6-3, so those segments were excluded. In an earlier analysis of fewer than 750 of the donors, most TCR beta V segments were observed in productive rearrangements about 90% or about 30% of the time, broadly matching IMGT annotations. Assigning TCR associations to individual alleles was difficult when HLA alleles, especially DR and DQ, strongly co-occurred. Linkage disequilibrium might explain the correlated functional status among segregating V segments, but an unknown experimental factor could not be ruled out. The sequencing pipeline was judged likely to have produced a cluster of highly shared sequence variants as a technical artifact.

The library was made by the immunoSEQ multiplex PCR assay. For the multiplex PCR, a mixture combining 60 forward primers for TCR Vbeta segments and 13 reverse primers for TCR Jbeta segments was used. Amplification of the CDR3 region of rearranged TCR beta genes was performed with a multiplex PCR assay on genomic DNA. The amplified TCR beta libraries were sequenced on the Illumina HiSeq System as 87-base-pair reads. On the study's bioinformatics: In a later analysis, 70 million to 95 million unique TCR beta chains were counted across the roughly 700 repertoires, and approximately 11 million of these chains were shared by at least two donors. A nearest-neighbor algorithm error-corrected the raw reads and collapsed the reads into unique sequences, merging closely related sequences to remove PCR and sequencing errors. To assign V, D and J gene segments, CDR3 sequences were aligned to IMGT reference sequences. For a sequence to be retained, a match of at least six nucleotides to both a V gene segment and a J gene segment was required. Rearrangements were called productive when the CDR3 lacked stop codons and stayed in frame with V and J; all others were non-productive. CDR3 was defined by IMGT convention, running from the second conserved V-encoded cysteine to the conserved J-encoded phenylalanine. The earlier analysis of a few hundred of the donors excluded any sequence lacking an unambiguous match to a single V gene segment. In an earlier analysis of around 590 of the donors, a V segment was called functional when productive rearrangements were above 56.7%, and segregating when the standard deviation between donors exceeded 5%. A statistical classification framework was built to diagnose cytomegalovirus status from the catalog of TCR beta chain sequences. A later analysis assigned V and J genes by comparing TCR nucleotide sequences with IMGT/GENE-DB human TR gene sequences. The TCRdist pipeline was used in a later analysis to assign CDR3 sequences and most-parsimonious VDJ recombination scenarios. In a later analysis, every TCR beta chain was defined by the combination of its CDR3 amino acid sequence and its V-gene family, and reads without a unique V-gene family were dropped. A later analysis removed roughly 590 highly shared, low-generation-probability nucleotide sequences to deal with suspected cross-contamination and a sequencing artifact. For each public chain, a later analysis derived a clonal expansion index from normalized ranks of inferred template counts within each repertoire. In a later analysis, generation probabilities were computed using a VDJ recombination model fitted to out-of-frame rearrangements, and the results were checked against IGoR. Hypergeometric tests were used in a later analysis to score TCR-TCR, TCR-HLA and TCR-CMV co-occurrence, with a repertoire-size bias correction applied to the TCR pairs. To estimate false discovery rates, a later analysis permuted the HLA or CMV assignments 20 times. A later analysis grouped co-occurring TCRs with DBSCAN, adding TCRdist sequence similarity when clustering within HLA-allele-positive subsets. Repertoires with fewer than 30,000 or more than 120,000 public chains, plus five repertoires with anomalous nucleotide sharing, were excluded from co-occurrence clustering. This immuneACCESS table, as held by TCRdb, lists in-frame sequences with V and J called but not all clones. Of the missing ones, under half trace to an unresolved V gene in checked studies; the others have no known cause. V, J and clone size derive from that table, while D and trimming were established from the DNA sequence. The sample contains under 250,000 clones, around 80% of them found a single time. Of the sample, less than 4.5% falls within the top ten clones.

The receptor comes from a male donor in good health and CMV-seronegative. The rearrangement combines TRBV30 with TRBJ2-1; 10 bases in between match TRBD2. The sequencing input was PBMCs. The DNA reads as follows: TGTGCCTGGAGTGTAACCGAGGGAGCGGGAGGGAGAAAGCAGTTCTTC. Its coded protein is CAWSVTEGAGGRKQFF.